This entry lists 21 T cell receptor beta chains sequenced from one sample in a study of neurological immune-mediated disorders (dated by TCRdb to between 2018 and 2020). The library relied on 5' RACE. The listed sequencing device is Illumina HiSeq 2500. TCRdb passed the public sequencing reads through fastp at Q25 and MiXCR, retaining productive beta sequences. Every CDR3 protein is listed once, alongside the most common genes and DNA of its rows. Here the sample has about 80,000 distinct CDR3 sequences; around 6% occur a single time. Over 6.5% of the sample goes to the ten largest clones. Taken with the paper, the label for time point translates to: longitudinal time-point 2. The specimen was PBMCs. These receptors were taken from a woman aged 55-75 years with multiple sclerosis.

In this sample, this clonotype turned up many times. The genes are TRBV5-1 and TRBJ1-6; unclear D gene. V was pared by 0 bases and J by 11 bases, with 9 bases between. The CDR3 runs to 13 residues. Germline CDR1 SGHRS, CDR2 YFSETQ. CDR3 sequence reads: CASSLDSLAPLHF. As DNA, the CDR3 is TGCGCCAGCAGCTTGGACAGTCTGGCACCCCTCCACTTT. Full variable domain (outside the CDR3, taken from reference TRBV5-1 and TRBJ1-6): KAGVTQTPRYLIKTRGQQVTLSCSPISGHRSVSWYQQTPGQGLQFLFEYFSETQRNKGNFPGRFSGRQFSNSRSEMNVSTLELGDSALYLCASSLDSLAPLHFGNGTRLTVT.

At least ten counts were recorded for this clonotype. CDR3 in amino acids: CASSLGPGSQETQYF. In nucleotides, the CDR3 is TGCGCCAGCAGCTTGGGACCAGGGTCCCAAGAGACCCAGTACTTC. The chain combines TRBV5-1 with TRBJ2-5, with D possibly TRBD1 on 5 matching bases. Trimming removed 0 bases from V and 1 base from J, with 10 bases in between. Germline assignment: CDR1 SGHRS and CDR2 YFSETQ. The CDR3 is 15 residues long.

This clonotype appeared many times. The DNA of the CDR3 is TGTGCCACCAGTGATTTGCGACCTGGGTTATACAATGAGCAGTTCTTC. Protein product: CATSDLRPGLYNEQFF. The chain carries TRBV24-1 and TRBJ2-1; unclear D gene. The V end was cut by 0 bases, the J end by 4 bases, with 12 bases between. Germline loops: CDR1 KGHDR, CDR2 SFDVKD. There are 16 residues in the CDR3.

This clonotype has a count of ten or more. The CDR3 bases are TGTGCCAGCACCTCTCCCTCGGGCCAGTCCTACGAGCAGTACTTC. Protein sequence: CASTSPSGQSYEQYF. J is TRBJ2-7 and V is TRBV6-5; D not resolved. This CDR3 is 15 amino acids long. Looked up from germline, CDR1 is MNHEY and CDR2 is SVGAGI. Trimming removed 7 bases at V and 1 base at J, with 17 bases between.

The sample holds many counts of this clonotype. This chain connects TRBV27 to TRBJ2-7; 9 bases are a match to TRBD1. Germline-derived CDR1 and CDR2 are MNHEY and SMNVEV (reference sequence). The CDR3 totals 15 residues. V trimming: 5 bases; J trimming: 5 bases; junction bases outside the gene matches: 10. The CDR3 is CASSHAGTGLNEQYF. CDR3 coding DNA: TGTGCCAGCAGTCACGCCGGGACAGGGTTGAACGAGCAGTACTTC.

This clonotype was picked up many times. The chain is built from TRBV7-2 and TRBJ2-3; D is unclear. Germline V gene lookup returns CDR1 SGHTA and CDR2 FQGNSA. The CDR3 has 14 residues. Deletions cut 5 bases from V and 4 bases from J, with 13 bases between. In DNA form, the CDR3 reads TGTGCCAGCAGCCCCGGGCCGGGCCCAGATACGCAGTATTTT. Translated, it gives CASSPGPGPDTQYF.

This chain uses TRBV5-6 with TRBJ1-2, with 7 bases aligning to TRBD1. The CDR3 has 15 amino acids. V lost 1 base and J lost 5; bases outside the gene matches: 8. Looked up from germline, CDR1 is SGHDT and CDR2 is YYEEEE. CDR3 protein: CASSLLGGAEYGYTF. CDR3 in DNA: TGTGCCAGCAGCTTGTTAGGGGGCGCGGAATATGGCTACACCTTC.

This clonotype was recorded at least ten times. The chain has TRBV28 and TRBJ1-1, with 7 bases lining up with TRBD1. Germline V gene data show CDR1 as MDHEN and CDR2 as SYDVKM. The CDR3 has 14 amino acids. The trim removed 6 bases at V and 2 bases at J, leaving 6 bases unmatched. The CDR3, as DNA: TGTGCCAGCAGACCCGGACAGGCAAACACTGAAGCTTTCTTT. Translation: CASRPGQANTEAFF.

Ten or more counts support this clonotype. V usage is TRBV20-1 and J usage is TRBJ1-2, with D possibly TRBD1 on 5 matching bases. Trimming stripped 3 bases from V and 6 bases from J, with 14 bases between. CDR3 size: 13 residues. Germline CDR1 and CDR2: DFQATT and SNEGSKA (reference sequence). CDR3 sequence: CSARWQGTDGYTF. The CDR3 region has the DNA TGCAGTGCTAGGTGGCAGGGAACCGATGGCTACACCTTC.

This clonotype has a count of ten or more. This chain connects TRBV3-1 to TRBJ1-2, with no clear D. The CDR3 has 12 amino acids. V dropped 5 bases and J dropped 6 bases, with 10 bases sitting between them. Germline values: CDR1 LGHDT, CDR2 YNNKEL (reference sequence). CDR3: CASSYRRDGYTF. CDR3 bases: TGTGCCAGCAGCTATCGACGGGATGGCTACACCTTC.

At least ten counts were recorded for this clonotype. The chain recombines TRBV5-1 with TRBJ2-4; D possibly corresponds to TRBD1 (6 bases). V dropped 0 bases and J dropped 0 bases, with 13 bases sitting between them. This CDR3 region has 17 residues. Germline CDR1 SGHRS, CDR2 YFSETQ. The CDR3 DNA is TGCGCCAGCAGCTTGGCCCCGACAGGCCTAGCCAAAAACATTCAGTACTTC. The encoded protein is CASSLAPTGLAKNIQYF.

Notes on this clonotype: This may stem from a read error, because a much larger clone lies one nucleotide away. J is TRBJ2-2 and V is TRBV20-1, with D possibly matching TRBD2 (5 bases). The germline V gene encodes CDR1 DFQATT and CDR2 SNEGSKA (reference sequence). The CDR3 has 16 residues. CDR3 residues: CSARDGVVSNTVELFF. The DNA of the CDR3 is TGCAGTGCTAGAGACGGGGTAGTATCGAACACCGTGGAGCTGTTTTTT.

The table lists this clonotype with many counts. The chain has TRBV12-3 or TRBV12-4 and TRBJ1-1, with unresolved D. V lost 5 bases, J lost 7 bases, and 14 bases lay in between. This CDR3 has 13 amino acids. CDR3 sequence reads: CASSLSGIHEAFF. Written as DNA, the CDR3 is TGTGCCAGCAGTCTATCTGGCATCCATGAAGCTTTCTTT.

This clonotype showed up just a few times. The chain links TRBV7-6 to TRBJ1-2, with a possible D match to TRBD1 (5 bases). CDR1 is SGHVS and CDR2 is FNYEAQ in the germline V gene. The CDR3 extends over 14 amino acids. V was trimmed by 4 bases and J by 7 bases, leaving 16 bases between them. Here the CDR3 reads CASSSGEARGGYTF. CDR3 nucleotide sequence: TGTGCCAGCAGCTCGGGGGAAGCCCGGGGTGGCTACACCTTC. Full variable domain (rest looked up from reference TRBV7-6 and TRBJ1-2): GAGVSQSPRYKVTKRGQDVALRCDPISGHVSLYWYRQALGQGPEFLTYFNYEAQQDKSGLPNDRFSAERPEGSISTLTIQRTEQRDSAMYRCASSSGEARGGYTFGSGTRLTVV.

The table lists this clonotype with a few counts. V and J are TRBV19 and TRBJ1-1; 8 bases line up with TRBD1. The CDR3 sequence is 14 residues long. V shed 3 bases, J shed 7 bases, and the junction held 7 bases outside the gene matches. CDR1 is LNHDA, CDR2 SQIVND, per germline (reference sequence). CDR3 nucleotides: TGTGCCAGTAGTATTCCGGGACAGGCCTATGAAGCTTTCTTT. This sequence encodes CASSIPGQAYEAFF.

This clonotype appeared many times. V is TRBV29-1 and J is TRBJ2-7; TRBD1 is a possible D gene (6 bases). CDR1 and CDR2 from the germline V gene are SQVTM and ANQGSEA. The length of the CDR3 is 12 residues. Trimming removed 7 bases at V and 0 bases at J, with 10 bases between. CDR3 sequence: CSGADSSYEQYF. DNA of the CDR3: TGCAGCGGCGCGGACAGCTCCTACGAGCAGTACTTC.

CDR3 sequence reads: CASSTTGSHGANVLTF. CDR3 bases: TGTGCCAGCAGCACGACAGGGAGCCACGGGGCCAACGTCCTGACTTTC. The chain has TRBV12-3 or TRBV12-4 and TRBJ2-6; 7 positions match TRBD1. CDR3 length: 16 residues. V gave up 6 bases and J gave up 4 bases; unmatched junction bases: 9.

CDR3 coding DNA: TGCAGTGCTCCCGGCACAGGGACCACCGGGGAGCTGTTTTTT. This gives the protein CSAPGTGTTGELFF. The chain carries TRBV20-1 and TRBJ2-2; possible D gene TRBD1, 6 bases. The CDR3 sequence is 14 residues long. The V and J ends lost 5 bases and 4 bases respectively, with 14 bases between them. Germline values: CDR1 DFQATT, CDR2 SNEGSKA (reference sequence).

This clonotype was observed many times. The chain joins TRBV20-1 to TRBJ1-6; 7 nucleotides line up with TRBD1. V lost 8 bases to trimming and J lost 0 bases; unmatched junction nucleotides: 22. The CDR3 is 20 residues long. CDR1 DFQATT and CDR2 SNEGSKA come from the germline V gene (reference sequence). CDR3 nucleotide sequence: TGCAGTCCTAATTCCCAGGGGGAGAAAAGGGGAGTCTCCTATAATTCACCCCTCCACTTT. Protein product: CSPNSQGEKRGVSYNSPLHF.

This clonotype was seen ten or more times. The rearrangement uses TRBV20-1 and TRBJ1-3, with a weak D call TRBD1 (6 bases). The germline V and J ends were trimmed by 5 bases and 0 bases, with 11 bases remaining between them. Germline CDR1 and CDR2: DFQATT and SNEGSKA (reference sequence). The CDR3 loop spans 14 amino acids. The CDR3 DNA sequence: TGCAGTGCTCGGGACAAGACCTCTGGAAACACCATATATTTT. Residues: CSARDKTSGNTIYF.

This clonotype was counted at least ten times. The chain employs TRBV5-1 and TRBJ2-3; the D gene is possibly TRBD1 (7 bases). This CDR3 has 15 amino acids. The germline gives CDR1 SGHRS, CDR2 YFSETQ. V dropped 1 base and J dropped 1 base, with 10 bases sitting between them. CDR3 sequence reads: CASSLRGTGTDTQYF. The CDR3 DNA is TGCGCCAGCAGCTTGCGGGGGACAGGCACAGATACGCAGTATTTT. Full variable domain (outside the CDR3, taken from reference TRBV5-1 and TRBJ2-3): KAGVTQTPRYLIKTRGQQVTLSCSPISGHRSVSWYQQTPGQGLQFLFEYFSETQRNKGNFPGRFSGRQFSNSRSEMNVSTLELGDSALYLCASSLRGTGTDTQYFGPGTRLTVL.